This is a list of T cell receptor beta chains from one sample in a study of beta chain features in type 1 diabetes. Sequenced by immunoSEQ multiplex PCR; TCRdb stores in-frame clones only, minus some. The sample comprises about 290,000 clones, 8% of which are singletons, and 0.9% to 1.2% rests with the top ten. Input material: central memory CD4+ T cells from blood. Receptors originate from a woman aged 18-30 years in good health. CDR3s include the opening cysteine and the closing phenylalanine or tryptophan. Fields, in order: D gene, clone size, V gene, J gene, CDR3 DNA, CDR3 protein. The D gene is left open where the match is weak. Not all rows give a size; the values are once, few, many and, for expanded clones, a class.

>NA|few|TRBV28|TRBJ2-2
TGTGCCAGCAGCCCCGCCCCCAGCGACACCGGGGAGCTGTTTTTT
CASSPAPSDTGELFF
>TRBD2|few|TRBV29-1|TRBJ2-3
TGCAGCGTTGTCCCCAGCGGGGGGGCCCTCACAGATACGCAGTATTTT
CSVVPSGGALTDTQYF
>NA|NA|TRBV6-5|TRBJ2-3
TGTGCCAGCAGCCCGGATCTTTGGGGGGATACGCAGTATTTT
CASSPDLWGDTQYF
>NA|NA|TRBV7-3|TRBJ1-5
TGTGCCAGCAGCTTAGGGGTCGATCAGCCCCAGCATTTT
CASSLGVDQPQHF
>TRBD1|NA|TRBV30|TRBJ2-3
TGTGCCTGGAGCGCAATACAGGGGTTCGGCACAGATACGCAGTATTTT
CAWSAIQGFGTDTQYF
>NA|NA|TRBV9|TRBJ2-2
TGTGCCAGTGGCCGGGTGGGCGGGGAGCTGTTTTTT
CASGRVGGELFF
>TRBD2|few|TRBV5-1|TRBJ2-3
TGCGCCAGCAGCGAGGGACGGACTAGCGGGAGGGAAGATACGCAGTATTTT
CASSEGRTSGREDTQYF
>NA|NA|TRBV7-3|TRBJ2-3
TGTGCCAGCAGCTCCCATAGCACAGATACGCAGTATTTT
CASSSHSTDTQYF
>NA|NA|TRBV19|TRBJ2-5
TGTGCCAGTAGTATTGAGGGGGAGACCCAGTACTTC
CASSIEGETQYF
>NA|few|TRBV5-1|TRBJ2-3
TGCGCCAGCAGTAGCGGCGGCACATTAGATACGCAGTATTTT
CASSSGGTLDTQYF
>NA|NA|TRBV29-1|TRBJ1-1
TGCAGCGCTTCCGGGACCTACAACACTGAAGCTTTCTTT
CSASGTYNTEAFF
>NA|NA|TRBV28|TRBJ1-1
TGTGCCAGCAGACCTCAGGGCAAAGCTTTCTTT
CASRPQGKAFF
>NA|many|TRBV5-4|TRBJ1-1
TGTGCCAGCAAACCAGGCGGAACCGCCACTGAAGCTTTCTTT
CASKPGGTATEAFF
>NA|NA|TRBV6-5|TRBJ1-3
TGTGCCAGCGGCCCGAACTCTGGAAACACCATATATTTT
CASGPNSGNTIYF
>NA|few|TRBV12-5|TRBJ1-3
TGTGCTAGTGGTTTGTTTTCTGGAAACACCATATATTTT
CASGLFSGNTIYF
>TRBD2|many|TRBV7-2|TRBJ2-1
TGTGCCAGCAGCTTCTCCGGGACTAGTCAGTTCTTC
CASSFSGTSQFF
>NA|few|TRBV27|TRBJ1-1
TGTGCCAGCAGTTTATCGAGTCGTGGGGGCGGGGGTGTCACTGAAGCTTTCTTT
CASSLSSRGGGGVTEAFF
>NA|NA|TRBV5-4|TRBJ2-1
TGTGCCAGCAGCTTGGAAGCTCAGGGTGAGCAGTTCTTC
CASSLEAQGEQFF
>NA|few|TRBV21-1|TRBJ2-5
TGTGCCAGCAGGGGGGCCCTTCAAGAGACCCAGTACTTC
CASRGALQETQYF
>NA|NA|TRBV5-1|TRBJ2-5
TGCGCCAGCAGCTTGGAGGGGACGGACTCGGAGACCCAGTACTTC
CASSLEGTDSETQYF
>NA|NA|TRBV6-6|TRBJ1-4
TGTGCCAGCAGTGTGGCAGGGAGAGGGGAAAAACTGTTTTTT
CASSVAGRGEKLFF
>NA|few|TRBV7-2|TRBJ1-1
TGTGCCAGCAGCAGACGGACGGGGAACACTGAAGCTTTCTTT
CASSRRTGNTEAFF
>NA|few|TRBV10-3|TRBJ1-5
TGTGCCATCAGTATCGGGGACGGCAATCAGCCCCAGCATTTT
CAISIGDGNQPQHF
>NA|few|TRBV20-1|TRBJ1-1
TGCAGTGCTATCCCGGTCGCTGAAGCTTTCTTT
CSAIPVAEAFF
>NA|NA|TRBV7-2|TRBJ2-3
TGTGCCAGCAGCTCGCAGGGCACCACTAGCACAGATACGCAGTATTTT
CASSSQGTTSTDTQYF
>NA|few|TRBV7-9|TRBJ1-2
TGTGCCAGCAGCCGGGACTGGACGGATGGCTACACCTTC
CASSRDWTDGYTF
>NA|NA|TRBV11-3|TRBJ1-1
TGTGCCAGCAGGTCACAGTGGATGAACACTGAAGCTTTCTTT
CASRSQWMNTEAFF
>TRBD1|once|TRBV4-1|TRBJ2-7
TGTGCCAGCAGCCAAGCCGGGACAGGGGGCTCCTACGAGCAGTACTTC
CASSQAGTGGSYEQYF
>NA|NA|TRBV7-2|TRBJ1-1
TGTGCCAGCAGCCCACTAGGACGGCAGAACACTGAAGCTTTCTTT
CASSPLGRQNTEAFF
>NA|few|TRBV7-2|TRBJ2-2
TGTGCCAGCAGCTTCAGCACCGGGGAGCTGTTTTTT
CASSFSTGELFF
>NA|NA|TRBV7-9|TRBJ1-4
TGTGCCAGCAGCTCCGAAGGTGAAAAACTGTTTTTT
CASSSEGEKLFF
>TRBD1|many|TRBV30|TRBJ2-1
TGTGCCTGGAGTTGGGGACAGCGGCAGTTCTTC
CAWSWGQRQFF
>NA|few|TRBV10-3|TRBJ1-5
TGTGCCACCGCACAAGGGGATCAGCCCCAGCATTTT
CATAQGDQPQHF
>NA|few|TRBV5-1|TRBJ2-1
TGCGCCAGCAGCTTGTGGCAGGGCTCCTACAATGAGCAGTTCTTC
CASSLWQGSYNEQFF
>NA|many|TRBV7-2|TRBJ2-3
TGTGCCAGCAGCCGAAGGGGGGCGGATACGCAGTATTTT
CASSRRGADTQYF
>TRBD1|NA|TRBV18|TRBJ1-1
TGTGCCAGCTCTGAACAGGGGACGAACACTGAAGCTTTCTTT
CASSEQGTNTEAFF
>NA|NA|TRBV7-2|TRBJ1-1
TGTGCCAGCAGCTTAGGTTCAGAAAAAGCTTTCTTT
CASSLGSEKAFF
>TRBD1|few|TRBV2|TRBJ1-2
TGTGCCAGCAGGGAGACAGGGGCTAACTATGGCTACACCTTC
CASRETGANYGYTF
>TRBD1|many|TRBV4-1|TRBJ1-5
TGCGCCAGCAGACCCCTAATGCAGGGGGATCAGCCCCAGCATTTT
CASRPLMQGDQPQHF
>NA|few|TRBV7-3|TRBJ2-7
TGTGCCAGCAGCTTAGAGGCCGGGACCGCCTACGAGCAGTACTTC
CASSLEAGTAYEQYF
>NA|NA|TRBV27|TRBJ2-1
TGTGCCAGCAAGTTAAACCGGTACAATGAGCAGTTCTTC
CASKLNRYNEQFF
>NA|few|TRBV2|TRBJ2-3
TGTGCCAGCAGTGATGTCAGCACAGATACGCAGTATTTT
CASSDVSTDTQYF
>TRBD1|NA|TRBV7-9|TRBJ1-1
TGTGCCAGCACAATCGCAGGGGGAAGATCTGAAGCTTTCTTT
CASTIAGGRSEAFF
>NA|few|TRBV6-1|TRBJ1-2
TGTGCCAGCAGCCAGGGTCCGTATGGCTACACCTTC
CASSQGPYGYTF
>NA|NA|TRBV30|TRBJ2-2
TGTGCCTGGAGTGTAGGTCTAGCAGTCGGGGAGCTGTTTTTT
CAWSVGLAVGELFF
>TRBD2|few|TRBV9|TRBJ2-7
TGTGCCAGCAGCGTAGACGGGAGGAGTGCCTACGAGCAGTACTTC
CASSVDGRSAYEQYF
>NA|NA|TRBV16|TRBJ2-3
TGTGCCAGCAGCCACCCCCTGTCCTCCCCCAGGGGAGATACGCAGTATTTT
CASSHPLSSPRGDTQYF
>TRBD2|NA|TRBV6-5|TRBJ2-5
TGTGCCAGCAGTTTCACGGGGGGGCCGATTGAGACCCAGTACTTC
CASSFTGGPIETQYF
>TRBD1|NA|TRBV29-1|TRBJ1-2
TGCAGCGCGGGACAGACCAACTATGGCTACACCTTC
CSAGQTNYGYTF
>TRBD1|NA|TRBV7-2|TRBJ1-5
TGTGCCAGCAGCGCCAGGGGGAGAAGCAATCAGCCCCAGCATTTT
CASSARGRSNQPQHF